This section outlines one T cell receptor beta chain sequence together with its context. Some clones are missing from TCRdb's copy, which holds only in-frame ones; the method was immunoSEQ multiplex PCR. Here the sample spans around 1.4 million clones, approximately 98.5% being singletons. The source of the sample is a study of shared clonotypes between healthy human individuals. The junction had 8 bases not matched to a gene; V was cut back by 9 bases and J by 6 bases. Germline values: CDR1 SNHLY, CDR2 FYNNEI. CDR3 length: 13 amino acids. Sequenced input: naive CD4+ T cells sorted from blood. The subset is: CD45RA+ positively selected. The genes are TRBV2 and TRBJ2-3; 8 bases align to TRBD2. The receptor was isolated from a man aged 25 to 40 in good health. The CDR3 region has the DNA TGTGCCAGGCGACTAGCGATAGGGGATACGCAGTATTTT. Its translation is CARRLAIGDTQYF.